This TCR beta chain was retrieved from a study of cytomegalovirus exposure and HLA in healthy donors (dated by TCRdb to about 2017). Background on the whole study: A later analysis indicated that the 95 to 150 validation repertoires were generated on the platform also employed for the 650 to 850 repertoires of the first cohort. Along with the 666-subject first cohort, a separate validation cohort of 120 different subjects was used. The study was designed to test whether signatures of past pathogen exposure could be identified by cataloging public T cell receptors. To predict cytomegalovirus infection status, the study brought together high-throughput TCR immunosequencing, statistical association of individual TCRs with disease status, and machine learning.

Trimmed from V: 4 bases; trimmed from J: 2 bases; junction bases lacking a gene match: 4. The CDR3 numbers 14 residues from cysteine through phenylalanine. This entry keeps only the CDR3 DNA: 42 bases, framed from base 1. The germline V gene provides CDR1 SQVTM and CDR2 ANQGSEA. Donors formed part of the validation cohort, which comprised 120 subjects and was distinct from the first cohort of roughly 600 subjects. Concerning this clone: Its antigen remains undetermined. No base quality values were provided; no much bigger clone lies one nucleotide off.

Broad study findings and their caveats: All 120 or so repertoires were used to score co-occurrence in the validation cohort in a later analysis, because that analysis had no HLA typing for the cohort. Cytomegalovirus status was reported to be diagnosed by the classifier with high specificity and sensitivity in both the original and validation cohorts. Of the cluster scores, roughly 93% were above 0 in a later analysis, which found that TCRs clustered in the first cohort also tended to co-occur in the approximately 130 validation repertoires. The authors suggested that the approach could potentially be extended to other disease states and immunological phenotypes. While some public TCRs were present in many individuals, most TCR sequences turned up only very rarely across donors. In the study, approximately 150 TCR beta chains were listed as associated with cytomegalovirus. Three of the identified cytomegalovirus-associated TCR beta chains were confirmed in vitro to be specific for cytomegalovirus antigens.

The library was made by the immunoSEQ multiplex PCR assay. The study's own analysis went as follows. To diagnose cytomegalovirus status from the catalog of TCR beta chain sequences, a statistical classification framework was built. In its TCRdb copy, this immuneACCESS table keeps in-frame sequences only and misses some clones. Where compared with another copy, unresolved V genes explain less than half of these, and the others have no known cause. V, J and clone size are those of that table, while D and trimming were read from the DNA. The sample table holds around 190,000 clones, of which around 85% were seen once. The ten largest account for more than 15% of the sample.

Rearrangement joined TRBV29-1 to TRBJ2-5; 10 of the junction bases match TRBD2. This receptor was taken from a man aged 18 to 30 in good health and CMV-seropositive. Sequenced: PBMCs. The CDR3 protein: CSVAAGGFQETQYF. The sequenced DNA is TGCAGCGTTGCAGCGGGGGGGTTTCAAGAGACCCAGTACTTC.